This T cell receptor beta chain was recorded in a study of CD8 T cells in Susac syndrome. V was pared by 5 bases and J by 8 bases, with 16 bases between. Germline CDR1 and CDR2: MNHEY and SMNVEV (reference sequence). This CDR3 spans 14 amino acids. Fulfillment of recently defined diagnostic criteria for definite or probable disease was shown by the patients with Susac syndrome. Study findings and constraints: There were approximately 15 Susac-specific public clones in total CD8+ repertoires and a few in CD8+ TEMRA repertoires.

With random hexamers, reverse transcription was performed on about 0.45 to 1 ug of RNA. Amplification of TCR beta CDR3 used immunoSEQ multiplex PCR across 54 Vbeta and 13 Jbeta. In TCRdb, the immunoSEQ multiplex PCR reads were re-called with MiXCR into one record per CDR3 protein. The sample lists around 150,000 distinct CDR3 sequences, around 93% seen once, with over 0.15% in the top ten. Regarding this clonotype: Its specificity is not known.

The rearrangement links TRBV27 to TRBJ2-1, with no clear D. The receptor was derived from a human donor with Susac syndrome. The specimen was CD8+ T cells from PBMCs. The CDR3 protein is CASSPRTFWDEQFF. The DNA of the CDR3 is TGTGCCAGCAGTCCGCGGACCTTCTGGGATGAGCAGTTCTTC.